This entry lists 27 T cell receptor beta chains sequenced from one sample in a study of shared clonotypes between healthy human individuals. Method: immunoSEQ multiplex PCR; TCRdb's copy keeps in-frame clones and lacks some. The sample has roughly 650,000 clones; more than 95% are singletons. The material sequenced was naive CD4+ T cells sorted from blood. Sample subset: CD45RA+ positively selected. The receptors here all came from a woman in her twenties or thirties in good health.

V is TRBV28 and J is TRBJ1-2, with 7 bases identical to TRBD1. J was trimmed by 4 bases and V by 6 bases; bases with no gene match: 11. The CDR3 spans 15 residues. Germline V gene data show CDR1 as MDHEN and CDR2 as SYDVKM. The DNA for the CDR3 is TGTGCCAGCAGAATTTCACAGGGGAGCGGCTATGGCTACACCTTC. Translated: CASRISQGSGYGYTF.

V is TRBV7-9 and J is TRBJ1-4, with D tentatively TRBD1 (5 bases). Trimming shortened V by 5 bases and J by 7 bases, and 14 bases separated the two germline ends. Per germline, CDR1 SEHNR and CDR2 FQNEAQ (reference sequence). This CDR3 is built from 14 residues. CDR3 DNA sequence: TGTGCCAGCAGCGACAGAAGCAATAGTGAAAAACTGTTTTTT. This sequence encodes CASSDRSNSEKLFF.

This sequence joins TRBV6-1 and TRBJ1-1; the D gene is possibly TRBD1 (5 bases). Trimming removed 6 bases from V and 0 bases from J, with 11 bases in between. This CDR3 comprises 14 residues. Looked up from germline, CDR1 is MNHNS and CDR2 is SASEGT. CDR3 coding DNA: TGTGCCAGCAGCAGGGACGGAATGAACACTGAAGCTTTCTTT. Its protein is CASSRDGMNTEAFF.

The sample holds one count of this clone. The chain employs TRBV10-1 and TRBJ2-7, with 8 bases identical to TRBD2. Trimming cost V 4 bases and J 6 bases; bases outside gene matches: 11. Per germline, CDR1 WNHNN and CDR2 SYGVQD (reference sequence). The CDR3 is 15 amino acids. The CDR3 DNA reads TGCGCCAGCAGTGCCTCTCCGGGAGGGTTTGTCGAGCAGTACTTC. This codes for CASSASPGGFVEQYF.

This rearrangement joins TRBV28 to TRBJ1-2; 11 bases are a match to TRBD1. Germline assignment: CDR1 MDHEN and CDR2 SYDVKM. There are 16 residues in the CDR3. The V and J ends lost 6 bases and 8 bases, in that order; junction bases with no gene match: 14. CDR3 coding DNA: TGTGCCAGCAGCGAACAGAGGGGAGGGACAGGGGGAGGCTACACCTTC. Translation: CASSEQRGGTGGGYTF.

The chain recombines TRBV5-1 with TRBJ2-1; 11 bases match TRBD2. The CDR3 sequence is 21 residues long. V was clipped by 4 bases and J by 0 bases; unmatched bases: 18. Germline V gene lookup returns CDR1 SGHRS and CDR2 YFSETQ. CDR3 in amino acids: CASSRSPEGLAVWTSYNEQFF. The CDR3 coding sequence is TGCGCCAGCAGCAGATCACCGGAGGGACTAGCGGTATGGACCTCCTACAATGAGCAGTTCTTC.

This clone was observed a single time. The CDR3 loop reads CATSRGDRDGEKLFF. CDR3 nucleotide sequence: TGTGCCACCAGCAGAGGGGACAGGGATGGAGAAAAACTGTTTTTT. The chain carries TRBV15 and TRBJ1-4, with 9 bases that match TRBD1. Germline V lookup: CDR1 LNHNV, CDR2 YYDKDF (reference sequence). The CDR3 totals 15 residues. J was trimmed by 8 bases and V by 1 base; bases with no gene match: 5. The whole variable domain, filled in from reference TRBV15 and TRBJ1-4, reads DAMVIQNPRYQVTQFGKPVTLSCSQTLNHNVMYWYQQKSSQAPKLLFHYYDKDFNNEADTPDNFQSRRPNTSFCFLDIRSPGLGDTAMYLCATSRGDRDGEKLFFGSGTQLSVL.

CDR3 protein: CASSSRRDSYEQYF. In nucleotides, the CDR3 is TGTGCCAGTAGTTCCCGGAGGGACTCCTACGAGCAGTACTTC. V gene TRBV19 combines with J gene TRBJ2-7, with TRBD2 as a possible D gene (6 bases). V gave up 5 bases and J gave up 0 bases, with 11 bases separating them. This CDR3 region has 14 residues. Germline V CDR1 and CDR2: LNHDA, SQIVND (reference sequence).

The CDR3 DNA follows: TGTGCCAGCAGAAGCCGGGACAGGGGCTATGGCTACACCTTC. It codes for CASRSRDRGYGYTF. V gene TRBV2 combines with J gene TRBJ1-2, with TRBD1 matching over 10 bases. V was clipped by 6 bases and J by 4 bases; unmatched bases: 5. There are 14 residues in the CDR3. Germline loops: CDR1 SNHLY, CDR2 FYNNEI.

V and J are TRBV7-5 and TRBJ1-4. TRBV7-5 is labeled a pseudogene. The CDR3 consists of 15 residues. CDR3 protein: CVRSLVPGRTEKLFF. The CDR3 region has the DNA TGTGTCAGAAGCTTAGTGCCGGGGAGGACTGAAAAACTGTTTTTT.

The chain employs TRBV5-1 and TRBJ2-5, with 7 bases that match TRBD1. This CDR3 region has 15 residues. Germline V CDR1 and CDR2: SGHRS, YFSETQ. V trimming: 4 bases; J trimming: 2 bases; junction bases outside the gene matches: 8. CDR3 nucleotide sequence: TGCGCCAGCAGCCAACAGGGGACAGAACAAGAGACCCAGTACTTC. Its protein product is CASSQQGTEQETQYF. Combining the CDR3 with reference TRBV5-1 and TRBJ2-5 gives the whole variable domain KAGVTQTPRYLIKTRGQQVTLSCSPISGHRSVSWYQQTPGQGLQFLFEYFSETQRNKGNFPGRFSGRQFSNSRSEMNVSTLELGDSALYLCASSQQGTEQETQYFGPGTRLLVL.

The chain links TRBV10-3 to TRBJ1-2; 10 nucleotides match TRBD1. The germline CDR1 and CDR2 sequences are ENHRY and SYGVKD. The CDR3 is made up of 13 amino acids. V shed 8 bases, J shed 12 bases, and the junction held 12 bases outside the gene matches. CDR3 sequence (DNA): TGTGCCATCGGACTTTTAGGGACAGGGGCTAACACCTTC. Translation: CAIGLLGTGANTF.

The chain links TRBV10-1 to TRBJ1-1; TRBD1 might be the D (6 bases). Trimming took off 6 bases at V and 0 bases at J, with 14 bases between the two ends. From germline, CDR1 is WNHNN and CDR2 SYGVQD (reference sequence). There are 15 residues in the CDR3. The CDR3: CASSVYRVMNTEAFF. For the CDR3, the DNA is TGCGCCAGCAGCGTATACAGGGTTATGAACACTGAAGCTTTCTTT.

The CDR3 sequence is CASSIDSGTSAYNEQFF. The CDR3 DNA follows: TGTGCCAGTAGTATAGATTCCGGGACTAGCGCATACAATGAGCAGTTCTTC. V usage is TRBV19 and J usage is TRBJ2-1; 10 positions match TRBD2. V lost 0 bases, J lost 4 bases, and 6 bases stayed unmatched. Germline V gene data show CDR1 as LNHDA and CDR2 as SQIVND (reference sequence). The CDR3 contains 17 residues.

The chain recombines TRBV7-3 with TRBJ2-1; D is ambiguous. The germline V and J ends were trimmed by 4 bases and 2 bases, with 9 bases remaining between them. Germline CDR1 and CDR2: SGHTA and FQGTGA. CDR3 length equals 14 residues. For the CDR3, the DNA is TGTGCCAGCAGCTCTGGGGTCGCCTACAATGAGCAGTTCTTC. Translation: CASSSGVAYNEQFF.

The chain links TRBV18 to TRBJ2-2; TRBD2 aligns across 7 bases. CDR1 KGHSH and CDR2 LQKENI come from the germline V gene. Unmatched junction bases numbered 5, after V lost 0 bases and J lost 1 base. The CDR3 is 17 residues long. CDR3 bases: TGTGCCAGCTCACCACCGGCGGGACTACGGAACACCGGGGAGCTGTTTTTT. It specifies CASSPPAGLRNTGELFF.

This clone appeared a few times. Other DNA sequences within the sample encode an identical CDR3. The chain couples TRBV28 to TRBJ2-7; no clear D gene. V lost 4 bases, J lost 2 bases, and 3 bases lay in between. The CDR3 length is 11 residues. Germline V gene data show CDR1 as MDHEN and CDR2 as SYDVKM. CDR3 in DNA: TGTGCCAGCAGTTCCCCCTACGAGCAGTACTTC. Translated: CASSSPYEQYF. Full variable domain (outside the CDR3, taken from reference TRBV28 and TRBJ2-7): DVKVTQSSRYLVKRTGEKVFLECVQDMDHENMFWYRQDPGLGLRLIYFSYDVKMKEKGDIPEGYSVSREKKERFSLILESASTNQTSMYLCASSSPYEQYFGPGTRLTVT.

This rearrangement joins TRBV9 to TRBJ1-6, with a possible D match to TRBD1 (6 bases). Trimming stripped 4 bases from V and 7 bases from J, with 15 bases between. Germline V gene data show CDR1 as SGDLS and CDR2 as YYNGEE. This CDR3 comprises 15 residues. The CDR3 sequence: CASSPWTDGNSPLHF. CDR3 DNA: TGTGCCAGCAGCCCTTGGACAGACGGGAATTCACCCCTCCACTTT.

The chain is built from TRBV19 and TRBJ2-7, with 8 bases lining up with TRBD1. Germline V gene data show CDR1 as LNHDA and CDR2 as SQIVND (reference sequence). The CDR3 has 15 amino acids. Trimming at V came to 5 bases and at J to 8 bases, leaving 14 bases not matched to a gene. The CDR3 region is CASSLSGTGVAQQYF. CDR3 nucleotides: TGTGCCAGTAGTTTGTCCGGGACAGGTGTGGCTCAGCAGTACTTC. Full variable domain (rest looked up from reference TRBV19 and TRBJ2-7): DGGITQSPKYLFRKEGQNVTLSCEQNLNHDAMYWYRQDPGQGLRLIYYSQIVNDFQKGDIAEGYSVSREKKESFPLTVTSAQKNPTAFYLCASSLSGTGVAQQYFGPGTRLTVT.

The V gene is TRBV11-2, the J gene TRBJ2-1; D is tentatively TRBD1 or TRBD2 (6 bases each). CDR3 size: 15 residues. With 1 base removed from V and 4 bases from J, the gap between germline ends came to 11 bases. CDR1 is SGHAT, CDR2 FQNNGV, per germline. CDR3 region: CASSLVAGTYNEQFF. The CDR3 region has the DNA TGTGCCAGCAGCTTAGTGGCGGGGACATACAATGAGCAGTTCTTC.

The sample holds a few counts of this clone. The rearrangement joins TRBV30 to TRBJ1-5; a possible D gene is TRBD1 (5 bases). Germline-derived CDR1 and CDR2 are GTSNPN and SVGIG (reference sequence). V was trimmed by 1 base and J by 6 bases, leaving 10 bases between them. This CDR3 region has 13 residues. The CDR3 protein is CAWSEGEGQPQHF. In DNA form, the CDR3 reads TGTGCCTGGAGTGAAGGGGAAGGTCAGCCCCAGCATTTT.

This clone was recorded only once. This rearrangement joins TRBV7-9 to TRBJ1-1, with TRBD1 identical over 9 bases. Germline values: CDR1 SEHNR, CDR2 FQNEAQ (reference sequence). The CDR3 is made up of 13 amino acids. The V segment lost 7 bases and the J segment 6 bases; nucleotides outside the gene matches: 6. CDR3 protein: CASNVNRGPEAFF. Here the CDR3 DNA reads TGTGCCAGCAACGTCAACAGGGGGCCTGAAGCTTTCTTT. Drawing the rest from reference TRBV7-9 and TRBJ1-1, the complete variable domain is DTGVSQNPRHKITKRGQNVTFRCDPISEHNRLYWYRQTLGQGPEFLTYFQNEAQLEKSRLLSDRFSAERPKGSFSTLEIQRTEQGDSAMYLCASNVNRGPEAFFGQGTRLTVV.

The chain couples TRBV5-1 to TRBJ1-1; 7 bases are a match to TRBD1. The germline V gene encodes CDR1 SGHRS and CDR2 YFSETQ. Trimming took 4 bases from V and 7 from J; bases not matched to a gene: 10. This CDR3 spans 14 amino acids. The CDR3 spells CASSRDREGGEAFF. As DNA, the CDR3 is TGCGCCAGCAGCCGAGACAGGGAGGGAGGTGAAGCTTTCTTT.

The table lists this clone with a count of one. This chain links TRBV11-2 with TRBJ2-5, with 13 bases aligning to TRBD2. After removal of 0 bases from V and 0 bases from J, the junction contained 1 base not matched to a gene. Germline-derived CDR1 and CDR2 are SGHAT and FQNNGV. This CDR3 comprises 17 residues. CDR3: CASSLELAGGDQETQYF. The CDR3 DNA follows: TGTGCCAGCAGCTTAGAACTAGCGGGAGGGGACCAAGAGACCCAGTACTTC.

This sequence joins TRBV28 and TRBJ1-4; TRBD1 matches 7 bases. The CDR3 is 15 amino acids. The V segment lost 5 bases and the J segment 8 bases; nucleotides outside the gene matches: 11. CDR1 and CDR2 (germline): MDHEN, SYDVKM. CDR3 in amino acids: CASSEGGQSGEKLFF. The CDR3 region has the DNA TGTGCCAGCAGTGAAGGGGGACAGAGTGGGGAAAAACTGTTTTTT.

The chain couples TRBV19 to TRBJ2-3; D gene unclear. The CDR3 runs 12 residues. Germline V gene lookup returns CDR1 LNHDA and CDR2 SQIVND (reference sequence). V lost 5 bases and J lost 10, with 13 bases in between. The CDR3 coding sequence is TGTGCCAGTAGTCCTACTTCTCGTGCGCAGTATTTT. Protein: CASSPTSRAQYF.

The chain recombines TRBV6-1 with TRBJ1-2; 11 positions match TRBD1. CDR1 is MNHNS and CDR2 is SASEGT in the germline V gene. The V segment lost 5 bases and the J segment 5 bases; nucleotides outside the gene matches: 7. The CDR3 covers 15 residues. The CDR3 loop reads CASSSLWDRGYGYTF. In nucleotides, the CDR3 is TGTGCCAGCAGTTCCCTGTGGGACAGGGGGTATGGCTACACCTTC.